The 16 T cell receptor beta chains listed next were all sequenced from one sample in a study of T cell responses to AZD1222 COVID-19 vaccine. This table comes from immunoSEQ multiplex PCR, and its TCRdb copy is limited to in-frame clones, with some not included. The profile covers over 95,000 clones, with more than 85% appearing a single time and 7.5% taken by the ten largest. The sample consisted of peripheral blood, taken on day 0 of AZD1222 vaccination. The source of these receptors is an adult in good health.

This sequence joins TRBV5-1 and TRBJ1-4, with D tentatively TRBD1 (5 bases). Germline V gene sequence: CDR1 SGHRS, CDR2 YFSETQ. Between the trimmed V and J ends, which lost 1 base and 7 bases, there was a span of 14 bases. The length of the CDR3 is 15 residues. The CDR3 reads CASSLSSGGIEKLFF. Here the CDR3 DNA reads TGCGCCAGCAGCTTGAGTAGCGGGGGGATTGAAAAACTGTTTTTT.

The chain is built from TRBV5-1 and TRBJ1-2, with TRBD1 identical over 7 bases. This CDR3 contains 14 residues. The V gene's germline CDR1 is SGHRS and CDR2 YFSETQ. The ends lost 0 bases at V and 3 bases at J; junction bases unmatched: 2. The CDR3 loop reads CASSLGTGDYGYTF. Here the CDR3 DNA reads TGCGCCAGCAGCTTGGGAACAGGGGACTATGGCTACACCTTC.

This clone was detected only a few times. The rearrangement joins TRBV13 to TRBJ2-5; maybe TRBD1 (7 bases). The CDR3 sequence is 17 residues long. Trimming removed 6 bases from V and 0 bases from J, with 20 bases in between. The germline CDR1 and CDR2 sequences are PRHDT and FYEKMQ (reference sequence). CDR3 nucleotides: TGTGCCAGCAGTCCAAAATCGACAGGGACTTACCAAGAGACCCAGTACTTC. It translates to CASSPKSTGTYQETQYF.

This chain joins TRBV30 and TRBJ1-3, with D tentatively TRBD1 (5 bases). Trimming stripped 1 base from V and 2 bases from J, with 12 bases between. This CDR3 comprises 15 residues. Germline assignment: CDR1 GTSNPN and CDR2 SVGIG (reference sequence). The chain's CDR3 is CAWSGGLPAGNTIYF. The CDR3 nucleotides are TGTGCCTGGAGTGGGGGCCTACCCGCTGGAAACACCATATATTTT.

This chain connects TRBV7-2 to TRBJ1-5, with 8 bases matching TRBD1. This CDR3 comprises 15 residues. Germline loops: CDR1 SGHTA, CDR2 FQGNSA. V lost 4 bases to trimming and J lost 3 bases; unmatched junction nucleotides: 5. CDR3 sequence: CASSSDRGINQPQHF. The CDR3 coding sequence is TGTGCCAGCAGCTCCGACAGGGGTATCAATCAGCCCCAGCATTTT.

V is TRBV29-1 and J is TRBJ2-7, with D possibly matching TRBD1 (7 bases). Per the germline V gene, CDR1 is SQVTM and CDR2 is ANQGSEA. The ends were cut back, 7 bases at V and 7 bases at J, with 17 bases in the middle. The CDR3 spans 12 residues. CDR3 nucleotide sequence: TGCAGCGCCCGTGGAGGGGGCGGTGAGCAGTACTTC. Protein: CSARGGGGEQYF.

The J gene is TRBJ1-6, the V gene TRBV25-1, with a possible D match to TRBD1 (5 bases). The CDR3 sequence is 15 residues long. With 8 bases removed from V and 13 bases from J, the gap between germline ends came to 24 bases. CDR1 is MGHDK and CDR2 is SYGVNS in the germline V gene. CDR3 amino acids: CASSPGPADLFPLHF. In DNA form, the CDR3 reads TGTGCCAGCTCTCCAGGGCCTGCAGATCTCTTCCCCCTCCACTTT.

The chain carries TRBV7-8 and TRBJ1-2, with 8 bases matching TRBD1. V shed 5 bases and J 7 bases; nucleotides not matched to a gene: 12. Germline loops: CDR1 SGHVS, CDR2 FQNEAQ. This CDR3 has 15 residues. The CDR3: CASSPGRGPSGGYTF. DNA of the CDR3: TGTGCCAGCAGCCCAGGCAGGGGGCCAAGTGGTGGCTACACCTTC.

The chain joins TRBV19 to TRBJ1-2, with a weak D call TRBD1 (6 bases). This CDR3 region has 17 residues. Trimming cost V 9 bases and J 2 bases, with 25 bases left between them. Per the germline V gene, CDR1 is LNHDA and CDR2 is SQIVND (reference sequence). CDR3 protein: CASQNPTGAGPNYGYTF. For the CDR3, the DNA is TGTGCCAGCCAGAACCCGACAGGAGCCGGCCCGAACTATGGCTACACCTTC.

This chain joins TRBV4-3 and TRBJ2-4, with a possible D match to TRBD2 (5 bases). CDR1 is LGHNA and CDR2 is YSLEER in the germline V gene. The ends were cut back, 0 bases at V and 6 bases at J, with 9 bases in the middle. This CDR3 spans 14 amino acids. Here the CDR3 DNA reads TGCGCCAGCAGCCAAGACCTAGCTGTAAACATTCAGTACTTC. Translating it yields CASSQDLAVNIQYF.

This clone was recorded once. V usage is TRBV24-1 and J usage is TRBJ2-7; TRBD1 matches at 7 bases. Germline V gene sequence: CDR1 KGHDR, CDR2 SFDVKD. With 9 bases clipped from V and 2 bases from J, the junction kept 12 bases outside the gene matches. CDR3 length: 15 amino acids. CDR3 amino acids: CATGGRQGVTYEQYF. CDR3 sequence (DNA): TGTGCCACCGGAGGCAGGCAGGGGGTTACCTACGAGCAGTACTTC.

The gene calls are TRBV18 and TRBJ1-4, with TRBD1 matching 7 bases. Germline values: CDR1 KGHSH, CDR2 LQKENI. After removal of 4 bases from V and 0 bases from J, the junction contained 8 bases not matched to a gene. CDR3 size: 17 residues. The CDR3 here is CASSRQGLVATNEKLFF. The CDR3 DNA reads as TGTGCCAGCTCACGACAGGGCCTAGTTGCAACTAATGAAAAACTGTTTTTT.

The chain recombines TRBV30 with TRBJ2-5; TRBD2 matches 7 bases. Germline V gene sequence: CDR1 GTSNPN, CDR2 SVGIG (reference sequence). Trimming took 4 bases from V and 12 from J; bases not matched to a gene: 11. The CDR3 extends over 12 amino acids. CDR3 protein: CAWNSGGDQEYF. The CDR3 DNA reads as TGTGCCTGGAACTCTGGGGGGGACCAAGAGTACTTC.

V is TRBV18 and J is TRBJ1-2, with a possible D match to TRBD1 (5 bases). The CDR3 runs to 14 residues. Germline CDR1 reads KGHSH; CDR2 reads LQKENI. V lost 3 bases and J 8 bases, leaving 16 bases between the germline ends. As DNA, the CDR3 is TGTGCCAGCTCACCCCCCCTGGTAGGGGAGGGCTACACCTTC. Translation gives CASSPPLVGEGYTF.

The chain uses TRBV7-2 and TRBJ2-7; D assignment may be TRBD1 or TRBD2 (6 bases each). Germline-derived CDR1 and CDR2 are SGHTA and FQGNSA. The CDR3 spans 14 residues. Trimming removed 5 bases at V and 4 bases at J, with 15 bases between. As DNA, the CDR3 is TGTGCCAGCAGCCCTCAATCGGGGGCGTACGAGCAGTACTTC. It codes for CASSPQSGAYEQYF.

The chain carries TRBV7-9 and TRBJ1-1; 7 positions agree with TRBD1. The germline V gene encodes CDR1 SEHNR and CDR2 FQNEAQ (reference sequence). Trimming cost V 5 bases and J 6 bases; bases outside gene matches: 3. The CDR3 loop spans 12 amino acids. The CDR3 here is CASSRDSPEAFF. The CDR3 DNA is TGTGCCAGCAGCCGGGACAGCCCTGAAGCTTTCTTT.